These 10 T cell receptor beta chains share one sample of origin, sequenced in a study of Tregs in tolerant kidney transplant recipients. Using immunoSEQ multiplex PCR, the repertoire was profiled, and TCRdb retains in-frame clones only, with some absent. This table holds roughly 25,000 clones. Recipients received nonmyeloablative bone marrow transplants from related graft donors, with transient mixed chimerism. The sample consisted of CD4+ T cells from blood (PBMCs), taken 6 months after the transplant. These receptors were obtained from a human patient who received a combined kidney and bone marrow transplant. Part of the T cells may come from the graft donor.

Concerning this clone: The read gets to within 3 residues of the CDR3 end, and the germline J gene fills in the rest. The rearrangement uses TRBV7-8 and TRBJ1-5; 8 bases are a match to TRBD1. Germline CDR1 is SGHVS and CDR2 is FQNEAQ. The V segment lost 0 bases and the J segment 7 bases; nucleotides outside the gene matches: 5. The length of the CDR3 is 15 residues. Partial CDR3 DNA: TGTGCCAGCAGCTTAGCCCAGGGGGCGGGCCAGCCC. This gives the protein CASSLAQGAGQP. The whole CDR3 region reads CASSLAQGAGQPQHF.

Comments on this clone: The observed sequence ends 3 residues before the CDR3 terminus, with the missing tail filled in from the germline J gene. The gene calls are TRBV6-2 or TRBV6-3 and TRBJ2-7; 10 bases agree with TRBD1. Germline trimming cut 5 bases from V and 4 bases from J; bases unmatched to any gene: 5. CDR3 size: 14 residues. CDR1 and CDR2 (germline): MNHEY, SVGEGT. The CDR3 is CASSPWTGGYEQYF. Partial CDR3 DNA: TGTGCCAGCAGTCCCTGGACAGGGGGGTACGAG.

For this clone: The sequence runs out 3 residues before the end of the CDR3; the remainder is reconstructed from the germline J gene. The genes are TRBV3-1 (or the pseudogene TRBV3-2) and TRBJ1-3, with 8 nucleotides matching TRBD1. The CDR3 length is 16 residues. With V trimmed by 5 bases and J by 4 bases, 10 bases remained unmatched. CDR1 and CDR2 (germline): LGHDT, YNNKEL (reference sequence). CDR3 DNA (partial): TGTGCCAGCAGCAGGGGACAGGTGATCTCCGGAAACACC. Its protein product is CASSRGQVISGNT. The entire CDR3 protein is CASSRGQVISGNTIYF.

The DNA read from the CDR3 is TGTGCCAGCTCACCGATGACAGGGGCCCTTAATGAAAAA. Its translation: CASSPMTGALNEK. In full, the CDR3 is CASSPMTGALNEKLFF. J is TRBJ1-4 and V is TRBV18, with 8 nucleotides matching TRBD1. The DNA ends 3 residues before the CDR3 does, and the rest of the CDR3 is filled in from the germline J gene. V shed 3 bases and J 4 bases; nucleotides not matched to a gene: 7. Germline CDR1 KGHSH, CDR2 LQKENI. This CDR3 has 16 amino acids.

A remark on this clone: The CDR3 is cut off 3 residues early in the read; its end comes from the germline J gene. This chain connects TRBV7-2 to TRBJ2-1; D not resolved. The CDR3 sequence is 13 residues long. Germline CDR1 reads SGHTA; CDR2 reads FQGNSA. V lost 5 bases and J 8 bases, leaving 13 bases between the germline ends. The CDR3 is CASSLRLQDEQFF. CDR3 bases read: TGTGCCAGCAGCCTTCGGCTCCAGGATGAG.

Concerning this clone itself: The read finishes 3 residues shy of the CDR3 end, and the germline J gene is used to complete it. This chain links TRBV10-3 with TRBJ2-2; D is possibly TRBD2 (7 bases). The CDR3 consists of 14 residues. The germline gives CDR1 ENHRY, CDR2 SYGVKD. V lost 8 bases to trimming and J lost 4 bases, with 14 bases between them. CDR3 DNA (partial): TGTGCCATCTCTGTGGGAGGGGGCACCGGGGAG. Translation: CAISVGGGTGE. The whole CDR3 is CAISVGGGTGELFF.

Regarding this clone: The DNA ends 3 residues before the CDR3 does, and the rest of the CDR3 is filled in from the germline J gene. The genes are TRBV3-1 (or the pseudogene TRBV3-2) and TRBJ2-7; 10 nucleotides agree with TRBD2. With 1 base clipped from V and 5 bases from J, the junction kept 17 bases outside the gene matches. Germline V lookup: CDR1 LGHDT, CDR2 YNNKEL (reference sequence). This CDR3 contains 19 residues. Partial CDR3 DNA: TGTGCCAGCAGCCAAGGAGCCGGAGTAAAGCGGGAGGGCCTAAACGAG. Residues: CASSQGAGVKREGLNE. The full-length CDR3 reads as CASSQGAGVKREGLNEQYF.

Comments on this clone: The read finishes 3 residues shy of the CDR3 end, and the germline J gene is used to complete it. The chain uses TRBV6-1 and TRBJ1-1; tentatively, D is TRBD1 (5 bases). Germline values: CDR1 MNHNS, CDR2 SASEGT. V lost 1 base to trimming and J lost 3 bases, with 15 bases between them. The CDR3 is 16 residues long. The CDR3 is CASSEGSGLRDTEAFF. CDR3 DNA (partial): TGTGCCAGCAGTGAAGGGTCAGGGCTTAGGGACACTGAA.

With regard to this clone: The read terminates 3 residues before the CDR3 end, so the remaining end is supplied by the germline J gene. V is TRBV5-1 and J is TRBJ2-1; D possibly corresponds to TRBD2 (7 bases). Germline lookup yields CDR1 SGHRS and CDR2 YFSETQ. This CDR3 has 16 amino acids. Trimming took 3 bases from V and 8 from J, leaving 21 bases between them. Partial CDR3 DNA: TGCGCCAGCAGCTGGGGGGGAAACAGGGCCTCGGATGAG. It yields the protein CASSWGGNRASDE. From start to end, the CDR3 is CASSWGGNRASDEQFF.

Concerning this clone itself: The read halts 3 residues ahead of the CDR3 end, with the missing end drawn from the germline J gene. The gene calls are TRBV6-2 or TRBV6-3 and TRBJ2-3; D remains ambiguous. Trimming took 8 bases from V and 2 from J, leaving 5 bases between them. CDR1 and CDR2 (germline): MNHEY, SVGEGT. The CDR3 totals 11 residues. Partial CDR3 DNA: TGTGCCAGCTCCAACACAGATACG. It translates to CASSNTDT. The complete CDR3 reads CASSNTDTQYF.